The sequence of this T cell receptor beta chain was determined in a study of blood T cell repertoires in COVID-19. The method was immunoSEQ multiplex PCR; TCRdb's version includes in-frame clones alone and lacks a portion of them. The repertoire holds some 400,000 clones, around 87% seen once, with 6.5% in the top ten. CDR3 length: 15 amino acids. Germline V gene data show CDR1 as SGDLS and CDR2 as YYNGEE. Trimming removed 3 bases from V and 0 bases from J; junction bases left unmatched: 4. The source material was peripheral blood. This receptor was taken from a man aged 18 to 30 with active or convalescent COVID-19. V is TRBV9 and J is TRBJ2-7; 9 positions match TRBD1. The CDR3 coding sequence is TGTGCCAGCAGCGCGACAGGGGGGTCCTCCTACGAGCAGTACTTC. The encoded protein is CASSATGGSSYEQYF.